Described below is a single T cell receptor beta chain sequence and its context. Its antigen is unidentified. Germline V gene sequence: CDR1 SGHDN, CDR2 FVKESK. Trimming pared 1 base from V and 8 bases from J, leaving 10 bases between. The CDR3 spans 13 residues. Any history of autoimmune disease or systemic immunosuppression disqualified patients. Profiled with immunoSEQ multiplex PCR; TCRdb holds only in-frame clones, not every one. The sample has about 98,000 clones, roughly nine tenths seen once. The source of the sample is a study of OX40 agonist ivuxolimab in advanced cancers. Study-wide background: The eligibility criteria allowed prior anti-PD-1, anti-PD-L1 or anti-CTLA-4 therapy, and approximately 40% had some. Partial responses occurred in Three dose-escalation patients, one with hepatocellular carcinoma and two with cutaneous melanoma. Whole-study findings and limits: At doses 0.1 to 3.0 mg/kg, CD4+ and CD8+ clones expanded.

V gene TRBV14 combines with J gene TRBJ2-3; D unresolved. Sequences were derived from CD4+ or CD8+ T cells sorted from blood, sampled in a trial of the OX40 agonist ivuxolimab. This TCR came from an adult with an advanced solid tumor such as melanoma, head and neck, liver or kidney cancer. The CDR3 DNA is TGTGCCAGCAGCCAAGTCGTCGGGCCTACGCAGTATTTT. Translation: CASSQVVGPTQYF.